This TCR beta chain appears in the sequencing data of a study of PD-L1 blockade in urothelial cancer. Study as a whole: Patients initiated atezolizumab in about 2014 at 1,200 mg intravenously every 3 weeks.

With 7 bases clipped from V and 4 bases from J, the junction kept 4 bases outside the gene matches. Germline loops: CDR1 MNHEY, CDR2 SVGAGI. The CDR3 runs to 13 residues. Some clones are missing from TCRdb's copy, which holds only in-frame ones; the method was immunoSEQ multiplex PCR. The table lists tens of thousands of clones, approximately 86% of them singletons. V and J are TRBV6-5 and TRBJ1-2, with 9 nucleotides matching TRBD1. The specimen comprised PBMCs, sampled around atezolizumab (anti-PD-L1) treatment. The TCR originated in a man in his fifties or sixties with urothelial cancer. CDR3 nucleotide sequence: TGTGCCAGCACCAAGACAGGGGGCTATGGCTACACCTTC. Translation: CASTKTGGYGYTF.